This T cell receptor beta chain was observed in a study of beta chain features in type 1 diabetes. Study-wide context: What patients shared with healthy donors was a similar profile of age, gender and cell yields.

General observations from the study: Sequencing used cDNA, and cells with high TCR expression could therefore be over-represented.

Reverse transcribing all isolated RNA meant expressed TCRB transcripts were sequenced. The average read count of naive, central memory and regulatory T cell samples was some 3.9 million. Sequencing used immunoSEQ multiplex PCR; TCRdb keeps in-frame clones, though not all of them. This table holds some 900,000 clones, under 20% found once. The CDR3 totals 15 residues. Trimming shortened V by 1 base and J by 0 bases, and 7 bases separated the two germline ends. From germline, CDR1 is SEHNR and CDR2 FQNEAQ (reference sequence). A single heparinised draw of around 110 mL on average was taken per donor. Worth noting for this clone: What it binds is unknown.

The chain has TRBV7-9 and TRBJ2-1; no firm D call. Input material: naive CD4+ T cells from blood. The clonotype originates from a woman aged 18-30 years in good health. The CDR3 sequence: CASSLGPDSYNEQFF. The CDR3 DNA is TGTGCCAGCAGCTTAGGGCCTGACTCCTACAATGAGCAGTTCTTC. Based on the CDR3 plus reference TRBV7-9 and TRBJ2-1, the full variable domain is DTGVSQNPRHKITKRGQNVTFRCDPISEHNRLYWYRQTLGQGPEFLTYFQNEAQLEKSRLLSDRFSAERPKGSFSTLEIQRTEQGDSAMYLCASSLGPDSYNEQFFGPGTRLTVL.